This TCR beta chain originates from a study of vaccination effects on CD4 cells after COVID-19. The wider study: Specimens were obtained from two convalescent patients 16 days and one week prior to vaccination.

V was pared by 1 base and J by 1 base, with 5 bases between. This CDR3 contains 13 residues. CDR1 and CDR2 (germline): SGHRS, YFSETQ. This clone was seen a single time. Its antigen is not known. The method was immunoSEQ multiplex PCR; TCRdb's version includes in-frame clones alone and lacks a portion of them. This table has more than 20,000 clones, around 75% appearing once. Expansion with viral peptide pools was applied to antigen-specific CD4+ T cells by the ViraFEST assay prior to sequencing. Scientists isolated CD4+ T cells after an approximately 10-day culture period ended. Convalescent patients had PCR-confirmed SARS-CoV-2 infection between March and December 2020.

The material sequenced was CD4+ T cells from PBMCs cultured with a peptide pool, taken before COVID-19 vaccination. The rearrangement joins TRBV5-1 to TRBJ1-1; no firm D call. This TCR came from a human donor who had a prior SARS-CoV-2 infection. CDR3 DNA: TGCGCCAGCAGCTTGATCGGGAACACTGAAGCTTTCTTT. Protein: CASSLIGNTEAFF.